These 5 T cell receptor beta chains came from one sample sequenced in a study of cytomegalovirus exposure and HLA in healthy donors. Sequencing used immunoSEQ multiplex PCR; TCRdb keeps in-frame clones, though not all of them. The data show 150,000 to 200,000 clones, about 84% seen once. The specimen sequenced was PBMCs. Every receptor here comes from a woman aged 18-29 years in good health and CMV-seronegative.

The chain links TRBV29-1 to TRBJ2-5, with 8 positions matching TRBD1. Trimming at V came to 4 bases and at J to 8 bases, leaving 9 bases not matched to a gene. CDR3 length: 13 residues. Germline CDR1 reads SQVTM; CDR2 reads ANQGSEA. CDR3 amino acids: CSVGPQGEGTQYF. The DNA for the CDR3 is TGCAGCGTTGGCCCACAGGGGGAAGGCACCCAGTACTTC.

This clone appeared once. The J gene is TRBJ1-4, the V gene TRBV19; a possible D gene is TRBD1 (5 bases). Trimming pared 3 bases from V and 4 bases from J, leaving 12 bases between. CDR3 length: 15 residues. CDR1 and CDR2 from the germline V gene are LNHDA and SQIVND (reference sequence). CDR3 sequence reads: CASSIIGQGNEKLFF. Here the CDR3 DNA reads TGTGCCAGTAGTATTATAGGTCAGGGTAATGAAAAACTGTTTTTT.

The chain is built from TRBV7-8 and TRBJ2-1; 13 bases are a match to TRBD2. CDR1 is SGHVS and CDR2 is FQNEAQ in the germline V gene. The J segment lost 9 bases and the V segment lost 2 bases, leaving 4 bases of the junction unmatched. This CDR3 has 15 residues. The CDR3 DNA follows: TGTGCCAGCAGCTTATTGACTAGCGGGAGGAGTGAGCAGTTCTTC. It specifies CASSLLTSGRSEQFF. The whole variable domain, remainder taken from reference TRBV7-8 and TRBJ2-1, is GAGVSQSPRYKVAKRGQDVALRCDPISGHVSLFWYQQALGQGPEFLTYFQNEAQLDKSGLPSDRFFAERPEGSVSTLKIQRTQQEDSAVYLCASSLLTSGRSEQFFGPGTRLTVL.

The V call is TRBV11-2, the J call TRBJ1-3, with unresolved D. V was cut by 5 bases and J by 7 bases, with 18 bases left in between. There are 15 residues in the CDR3. Germline values: CDR1 SGHAT, CDR2 FQNNGV. CDR3 DNA: TGTGCCAGCAGCCTTCCGGGAGGAGGAGGCAACACCATATATTTT. Its protein is CASSLPGGGGNTIYF.

The gene calls are TRBV25-1 and TRBJ2-3; TRBD1 matches 9 bases. This CDR3 has 14 residues. V shed 6 bases, J shed 2 bases, and the junction held 3 bases outside the gene matches. Germline CDR1 MGHDK, CDR2 SYGVNS. The CDR3 sequence: CASRRQGDTDTQYF. DNA for the CDR3: TGTGCCAGCAGGAGACAGGGGGACACAGATACGCAGTATTTT.